This TCR beta chain originates from a study of technical replicates of blood from a handful of donors. Sequencing was performed with immunoSEQ multiplex PCR; in TCRdb, only in-frame clones are kept and a portion is missing. Here the sample spans 70,000 or so clones, 91% being singletons. The count of this clone is one. Germline V gene data show CDR1 as SGHNT and CDR2 as YYREEE (reference sequence). The ends lost 0 bases at V and 3 bases at J; junction bases unmatched: 6. This CDR3 spans 16 amino acids. Sequencing was carried out using T cells isolated from PBMCs. The source of this sequence is a human donor in good health. Some clones in this sample may be carry-over from other donors' samples. The J gene is TRBJ1-1, the V gene TRBV5-4; TRBD1 aligns across 9 bases. CDR3 DNA: TGTGCCAGCAGCTTGGGTAACAGGGGGCTCGACACTGAAGCTTTCTTT. This translates into CASSLGNRGLDTEAFF.